The 32 T cell receptor beta chains below all came from one sample that was sequenced in a study of beta chain features in type 1 diabetes. Notes on the study in general: In all four CD4+ subsets, TCRB CDR3 length was significantly, moderately reduced in type 1 diabetes.

Sequenced material consisted of expressed TCRB transcripts (all of the isolated RNA was reverse transcribed). Only in-frame clones appear in the TCRdb table, and some are missing; sequencing was by immunoSEQ multiplex PCR. Of around 710,000 clones in the sample, under 15% were seen once. These receptors' targets are unknown. Sequencing was carried out using naive CD4+ T cells from blood. Receptors were obtained from a man under 40 with type 1 diabetes.

This clone came up a few times. The chain joins TRBV25-1 to TRBJ1-4; D gene uncertain. Germline V gives CDR1 MGHDK, CDR2 SYGVNS. The CDR3 loop spans 18 amino acids. Trimming shortened V by 0 bases and J by 4 bases, and 18 bases separated the two germline ends. The CDR3 nucleotides read TGTGCCAGCAGTGAATATGGAAACCCTAAGGGCCGTAATGAAAAACTGTTTTTT. It is translated as CASSEYGNPKGRNEKLFF.

The chain has TRBV15 and TRBJ2-1; 8 bases map to TRBD2. CDR3 size: 14 residues. Germline loops: CDR1 LNHNV, CDR2 YYDKDF (reference sequence). J gave up 7 bases and V 8 bases, and 10 bases lay outside the gene matches. The CDR3, as DNA: TGTGCCACCCGCATAGCGGCTAGCGGGAATGAGCAGTTCTTC. This codes for CATRIAASGNEQFF.

In this sample, this clone turned up a few times. The V and J genes are TRBV7-9 and TRBJ2-7; D remains unclear. Trimming removed 2 bases at V and 2 bases at J, with 13 bases between. The CDR3 is 15 residues long. Germline CDR1 SEHNR, CDR2 FQNEAQ (reference sequence). This chain's CDR3 is CASSLTDVPTYEQYF. CDR3 sequence (DNA): TGTGCCAGCAGCTTAACGGACGTTCCGACCTACGAGCAGTACTTC.

The rearrangement joins TRBV5-1 to TRBJ2-5; D unresolved. The V end was cut by 0 bases, the J end by 4 bases, with 13 bases between. CDR3 length equals 15 residues. From germline, CDR1 is SGHRS and CDR2 YFSETQ. CDR3 nucleotide sequence: TGCGCCAGCAGCTTGGCCGGGTTTTCTGGAGAGACCCAGTACTTC. Translated: CASSLAGFSGETQYF.

Worth noting for this clone: The sample holds other DNA sequences that translate to the same CDR3. V gene TRBV6-5 combines with J gene TRBJ2-3; TRBD2 matches 10 bases. Trimming at V came to 6 bases and at J to 3 bases, leaving 3 bases not matched to a gene. This CDR3 spans 14 amino acids. Germline CDR1 and CDR2: MNHEY and SVGAGI. DNA for the CDR3: TGTGCCAGCAGACCGGGACTAGCGACAGATACGCAGTATTTT. It codes for CASRPGLATDTQYF.

About this clone itself: The junction and the germline gene differ at one end; a read error may be behind it. CDR3 nucleotides: TGTGCCAGCAGTTTGGGACAGGGCCAGTTCAACTATGGCTACACCTTC. Protein sequence: CASSLGQGQFNYGYTF. The rearrangement links TRBV5-4 to TRBJ1-2, with TRBD1 identical over 9 bases. The CDR3 contains 16 residues. The V gene's germline CDR1 is SGHNT and CDR2 YYREEE (reference sequence).

This clone has only a few counts. J is TRBJ1-5 and V is TRBV6-1; 7 nucleotides match TRBD1. CDR3 length: 13 amino acids. Germline loops: CDR1 MNHNS, CDR2 SASEGT. V was pared by 4 bases and J by 7 bases, with 4 bases of the junction left unmatched. The CDR3 region has the DNA TGTGCCAGCAGTGCGGGACAGCCACAGCCCCAGCATTTT. This gives the protein CASSAGQPQPQHF.

This clone was observed a few times. The J gene is TRBJ2-7, the V gene TRBV7-8; TRBD2 might be the D (6 bases). V lost 4 bases and J lost 3, with 16 bases in between. Per the germline V gene, CDR1 is SGHVS and CDR2 is FQNEAQ. The CDR3 has 15 residues. CDR3 amino acids: CASSSSVGGSYEQYF. CDR3 sequence (DNA): TGTGCCAGCAGCTCCTCCGTGGGGGGTAGCTACGAGCAGTACTTC.

In regard to this clone: This may be a read error: a much more frequent sequence differs by one nucleotide. The chain recombines TRBV7-7 with TRBJ2-3; D remains ambiguous. CDR1 is SSHAT, CDR2 FNYEAQ, per germline (reference sequence). The CDR3 is made up of 11 amino acids. In DNA, the CDR3 is TGTGCTAGCAGCTCCACAGATACGCAGTATTTT. This sequence encodes CASSSTDTQYF.

This clone was detected only a few times. The gene calls are TRBV6-6 and TRBJ2-5, with 11 bases that match TRBD1. CDR1 is MNHNY and CDR2 is SVGAGI in the germline V gene (reference sequence). This CDR3 spans 15 amino acids. V lost 5 bases and J lost 5; bases outside the gene matches: 7. The CDR3 sequence is CASSPGQGAVETQYF. As DNA, the CDR3 is TGTGCCAGCAGTCCCGGACAGGGGGCGGTGGAGACCCAGTACTTC.

This sequence joins TRBV6-5 and TRBJ2-1; 12 bases match TRBD2. This CDR3 is built from 16 residues. Germline V CDR1 and CDR2: MNHEY, SVGAGI. V trimming: 0 bases; J trimming: 10 bases; junction bases outside the gene matches: 7. In nucleotides, the CDR3 is TGTGCCAGCAGTTACTCCGTACTAGCGGGGGGCTGGGAGCAGTTCTTC. Translation gives CASSYSVLAGGWEQFF.

The genes are TRBV19 and TRBJ2-3; 9 bases are a match to TRBD2. CDR3 length: 15 amino acids. The J segment lost 2 bases and the V segment lost 5 bases, leaving 5 bases of the junction unmatched. Germline-derived CDR1 and CDR2 are LNHDA and SQIVND (reference sequence). The CDR3 loop reads CASSPQRGDTDTQYF. CDR3 sequence (DNA): TGTGCCAGTAGTCCCCAGCGGGGGGACACAGATACGCAGTATTTT.

The chain employs TRBV7-2 and TRBJ2-3, with D perhaps TRBD2 (6 bases). V was cut by 5 bases and J by 6 bases, with 18 bases left in between. CDR3 length equals 15 residues. CDR1 is SGHTA, CDR2 FQGNSA, per germline. In nucleotides, the CDR3 is TGTGCCAGCAGCGGGACTCGGGCCTCGCGGGATACGCAGTATTTT. Protein sequence: CASSGTRASRDTQYF.

This chain links TRBV7-2 with TRBJ2-5; D is unresolved. The germline V and J ends were trimmed by 3 bases and 7 bases, with 12 bases remaining between them. The CDR3 is 13 residues long. CDR1 is SGHTA, CDR2 FQGNSA, per germline. The CDR3 sequence: CASSFPGRTTQYF. Written as DNA, the CDR3 is TGTGCCAGCAGCTTCCCTGGGCGGACGACCCAGTACTTC.

Concerning this clone itself: Other DNA sequences in this specimen translate into the identical CDR3. The chain uses TRBV5-1 and TRBJ2-7; D not certain. CDR1 SGHRS and CDR2 YFSETQ come from the germline V gene. The CDR3 length is 12 residues. V dropped 0 bases and J dropped 3 bases, with 4 bases sitting between them. CDR3 DNA: TGCGCCAGCAGCTTGGACAACTACGAGCAGTACTTC. It codes for CASSLDNYEQYF.

This clone was detected a few times. The gene calls are TRBV29-1 and TRBJ1-4; 7 nucleotides line up with TRBD1. Germline CDR1 is SQVTM and CDR2 is ANQGSEA. Trimming removed 6 bases from V and 8 bases from J; junction bases left unmatched: 15. The CDR3 is 15 residues long. CDR3 coding DNA: TGCAGCGTGGCCCAGGGACAGATTTCGCTAGAAAAACTGTTTTTT. Amino acids: CSVAQGQISLEKLFF.

This chain joins TRBV5-1 and TRBJ2-7; TRBD2 might be the D (5 bases). CDR3 size: 14 residues. V lost 1 base and J 2 bases, leaving 10 bases between the germline ends. Germline loops: CDR1 SGHRS, CDR2 YFSETQ. The CDR3 is CASSLTEGPYEQYF. In DNA form, the CDR3 reads TGCGCCAGCAGCTTGACTGAGGGCCCCTACGAGCAGTACTTC.

This clone was counted a few times. V is TRBV19 and J is TRBJ2-7, with TRBD2 matching 11 bases. The CDR3 contains 14 residues. Germline V CDR1 and CDR2: LNHDA, SQIVND (reference sequence). Germline trimming cut 6 bases from V and 1 base from J; bases unmatched to any gene: 2. Here the CDR3 reads CASRGTSGSYEQYF. For the CDR3, the DNA is TGTGCCAGTAGAGGGACTAGCGGATCCTACGAGCAGTACTTC. The full variable domain, with the rest looked up from reference TRBV19 and TRBJ2-7, is DGGITQSPKYLFRKEGQNVTLSCEQNLNHDAMYWYRQDPGQGLRLIYYSQIVNDFQKGDIAEGYSVSREKKESFPLTVTSAQKNPTAFYLCASRGTSGSYEQYFGPGTRLTVT.

In the case of this clone: This same CDR3 is encoded by further DNA sequences in the sample. This CDR3 is CASSSLGSGANVLTF. CDR3 bases: TGTGCCAGCAGCTCCTTAGGCTCTGGGGCCAACGTCCTGACTTTC. The genes are TRBV27 and TRBJ2-6; D not certain. Germline loops: CDR1 MNHEY, CDR2 SMNVEV (reference sequence). V lost 6 bases and J lost 0, with 9 bases in between. The CDR3 extends over 15 amino acids. Looking up the rest from reference TRBV27 and TRBJ2-6 gives the full variable domain: EAQVTQNPRYLITVTGKKLTVTCSQNMNHEYMSWYRQDPGLGLRQIYYSMNVEVTDKGDVPEGYKVSRKEKRNFPLILESPSPNQTSLYFCASSSLGSGANVLTFGAGSRLTVL.

This clone was counted only a few times. The same CDR3 also results from other DNA sequences found in this sample. The chain has TRBV30 and TRBJ1-3, with D possibly TRBD1 on 6 matching bases. Germline V gene sequence: CDR1 GTSNPN, CDR2 SVGIG (reference sequence). The length of the CDR3 is 14 residues. V lost 5 bases to trimming and J lost 0 bases, with 11 bases between them. In nucleotides, the CDR3 is TGTGCCTGGCGTACAGGGAGCTCTGGAAACACCATATATTTT. Translation gives CAWRTGSSGNTIYF.

The CDR3 loop is CASRGREEQPQHF. CDR3 in DNA: TGTGCCAGCAGGGGACGGGAGGAACAGCCCCAGCATTTT. The rearrangement links TRBV21-1 to TRBJ1-5. TRBV21-1 is annotated as a pseudogene. The CDR3 is 13 amino acids.

CDR3 DNA sequence: TGTGCCAGCAGCTTAGGCTATGAGCAGTTCTTC. Translation: CASSLGYEQFF. The chain employs TRBV11-3 and TRBJ2-1; D not certain. CDR1 SGHNT and CDR2 YENEEA come from the germline V gene. The CDR3 is 11 residues long. Trimming left V 1 base short and J 8 bases short, with 3 bases between. Supplemented by reference TRBV11-3 and TRBJ2-1, the full variable domain reads EAGVVQSPRYKIIEKKQPVAFWCNPISGHNTLYWYLQNLGQGPELLIRYENEEAVDDSQLPKDRFSAERLKGVDSTLKIQPAELGDSAVYLCASSLGYEQFFGPGTRLTVL.

This clone was seen only a few times. The rearrangement joins TRBV5-4 to TRBJ1-3; TRBD1 might be the D (5 bases). Trimming cost V 3 bases and J 1 base, with 11 bases left between them. Germline lookup yields CDR1 SGHNT and CDR2 YYREEE (reference sequence). CDR3 size: 15 residues. CDR3 in DNA: TGTGCCAGCAGCTGGGGAACAGGTTCTGGAAACACCATATATTTT. Translated: CASSWGTGSGNTIYF.

This clone occurred a few times. The chain couples TRBV5-1 to TRBJ1-4, with D unresolved. The V gene lost 4 bases and the J gene lost 6 bases, with 13 bases spanning the gap. CDR3 length: 14 residues. Germline CDR1 SGHRS, CDR2 YFSETQ. The CDR3 DNA reads TGCGCCAGCAGCCTCGGGATTCTCGATGAAAAACTGTTTTTT. Translated, it gives CASSLGILDEKLFF.

This chain uses TRBV30 with TRBJ1-3; no definite D call. The CDR3 is made up of 13 amino acids. Germline V gene data show CDR1 as GTSNPN and CDR2 as SVGIG (reference sequence). Trimming took 5 bases from V and 0 from J, leaving 8 bases between them. The CDR3: CAWAARSGNTIYF. DNA for the CDR3: TGTGCCTGGGCCGCACGCTCTGGAAACACCATATATTTT.

The chain combines TRBV4-1 with TRBJ2-7; D is tentatively TRBD1 or TRBD2 (5 bases each). CDR3 length equals 15 residues. Germline assignment: CDR1 MGHRA and CDR2 YSYEKL. V was pared by 5 bases and J by 2 bases, with 16 bases between. Written as DNA, the CDR3 is TGCGCCAGCAGCACACACCGGGACCCGGCCTACGAGCAGTACTTC. Its translation is CASSTHRDPAYEQYF.

This clone was seen a handful of times. CDR3 residues: CASTQGARMNTEAFF. CDR3 DNA sequence: TGTGCCAGCACCCAAGGGGCGCGAATGAACACTGAAGCTTTCTTT. This chain links TRBV7-9 with TRBJ1-1, with a possible D match to TRBD1 (5 bases). In germline, CDR1 is SEHNR, CDR2 FQNEAQ (reference sequence). This CDR3 is 15 amino acids long. With 7 bases removed from V and 0 bases from J, the gap between germline ends came to 15 bases.

The V call is TRBV18, the J call TRBJ2-1, with D possibly TRBD1 on 6 matching bases. V lost 9 bases and J lost 5, with 11 bases in between. This CDR3 has 12 residues. Looked up from germline, CDR1 is KGHSH and CDR2 is LQKENI. The CDR3 DNA reads as TGTGCCAGTTCAGGACAGCACAATGAGCAGTTCTTC. This codes for CASSGQHNEQFF.

This clone was observed a few times. V and J are TRBV19 and TRBJ1-5, with unresolved D. The CDR3 sequence is 15 residues long. Trimming cost V 10 bases and J 3 bases, with 19 bases left between them. CDR1 LNHDA and CDR2 SQIVND come from the germline V gene (reference sequence). CDR3 protein: CATKVGLGFNQPQHF. CDR3 bases: TGTGCCACCAAGGTGGGGTTAGGATTCAATCAGCCCCAGCATTTT.

This clone was seen a handful of times. The chain is built from TRBV29-1 and TRBJ2-7; tentatively, D is TRBD2 (6 bases). Germline CDR1 and CDR2: SQVTM and ANQGSEA. Trimming took 5 bases from V and 2 from J, leaving 7 bases between them. This CDR3 region has 11 residues. The CDR3 loop is CSVSGAYEQYF. CDR3 bases: TGCAGCGTTTCGGGGGCCTACGAGCAGTACTTC.

The chain has TRBV7-2 and TRBJ1-5, with D unclear. This CDR3 spans 13 amino acids. V was pared by 4 bases and J by 1 base, with 5 bases between. Germline-derived CDR1 and CDR2 are SGHTA and FQGNSA. The CDR3 loop reads CASSSGSNQPQHF. Written as DNA, the CDR3 is TGTGCCAGCAGCTCCGGGAGCAATCAGCCCCAGCATTTT.

This clone was counted only a few times. The CDR3 sequence: CASSHQDAAYEQYF. The CDR3 DNA is TGTGCCAGCAGCCATCAAGACGCCGCCTACGAGCAGTACTTC. The V gene is TRBV5-6, the J gene TRBJ2-7, with D unresolved. This CDR3 contains 14 residues. Trimming removed 4 bases at V and 2 bases at J, with 13 bases between. CDR1 SGHDT and CDR2 YYEEEE come from the germline V gene.